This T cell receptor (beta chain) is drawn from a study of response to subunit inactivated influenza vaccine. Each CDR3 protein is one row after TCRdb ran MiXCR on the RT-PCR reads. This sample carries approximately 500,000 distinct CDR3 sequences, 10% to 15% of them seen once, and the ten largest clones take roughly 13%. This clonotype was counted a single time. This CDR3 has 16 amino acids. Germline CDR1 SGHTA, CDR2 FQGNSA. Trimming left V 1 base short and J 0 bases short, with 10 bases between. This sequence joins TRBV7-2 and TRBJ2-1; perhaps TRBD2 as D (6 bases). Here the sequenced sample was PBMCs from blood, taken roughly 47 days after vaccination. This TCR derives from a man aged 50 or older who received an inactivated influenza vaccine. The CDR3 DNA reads TGTGCCAGCAGCTTAGGAGGACTACGCTCCTACAATGAGCAGTTCTTC. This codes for CASSLGGLRSYNEQFF.